This T cell receptor (beta chain) was captured by sequencing in a study of blood T cell repertoires in COVID-19. For the study at large: Samples taken during acute and convalescent COVID-19 were collected in the United States, Italy and Spain.

In the authors' workflow: Amplification of reference gene primers provided the estimated nucleated cell counts. Measured with immunoSEQ multiplex PCR; TCRdb has only the in-frame clones, and not every one. V and J calls and clone size follow that table, whereas D and trimming were derived from the DNA. This sample has about 230,000 clones; about nine tenths occur once, and the top ten carry roughly 2.5%. The CDR3 is 15 amino acids. J lost 1 base, V lost 5 bases, and 5 bases had no gene match. The germline CDR1 and CDR2 sequences are SGHKS and YYEKEE (reference sequence). The sample was peripheral blood. The genes are TRBV5-5 and TRBJ1-1; 10 positions agree with TRBD1. The sequence came from a young man with COVID-19, enrolled during active disease. The CDR3 coding sequence is TGTGCCAGCAGTCGGACAGGGGGAACGAACACTGAAGCTTTCTTT. It encodes CASSRTGGTNTEAFF.